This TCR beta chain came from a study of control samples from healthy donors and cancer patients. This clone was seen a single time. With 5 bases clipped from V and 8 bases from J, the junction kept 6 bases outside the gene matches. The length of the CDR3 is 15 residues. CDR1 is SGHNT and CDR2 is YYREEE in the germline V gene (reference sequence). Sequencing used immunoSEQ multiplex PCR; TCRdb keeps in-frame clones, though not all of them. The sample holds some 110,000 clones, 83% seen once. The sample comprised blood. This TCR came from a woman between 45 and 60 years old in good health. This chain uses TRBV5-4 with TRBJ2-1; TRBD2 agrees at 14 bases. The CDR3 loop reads CASSPTSGGAYEQFF. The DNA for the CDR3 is TGTGCCAGCAGTCCGACTAGCGGGGGGGCTTATGAGCAGTTCTTC. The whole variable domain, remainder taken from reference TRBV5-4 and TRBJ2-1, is ETGVTQSPTHLIKTRGQQVTLRCSSQSGHNTVSWYQQALGQGPQFIFQYYREEENGRGNFPPRFSGLQFPNYSSELNVNALELDDSALYLCASSPTSGGAYEQFFGPGTRLTVL.